The rows below give T cell receptor beta chains drawn from one sample of a study of shared clonotypes between healthy human individuals. The method was immunoSEQ multiplex PCR; TCRdb's version includes in-frame clones alone and lacks a portion of them. The data contain over a million clones, approximately 96% of them singletons. What was sequenced was naive CD4+ T cells sorted from blood. The receptors were gathered from a man aged 25 to 40 in good health. The CDR3 runs from the conserved cysteine through the conserved F or W. D genes are given only for firm matches. Clone size, where shown, is once, few, many, or a class for clones that have expanded.

clone size | D gene | J gene | V gene | CDR3 protein | CDR3 DNA
once | - | TRBJ2-1 | TRBV11-2 | CASSFSERSNEQFF | TGTGCCAGCAGCTTTTCGGAGCGGAGCAATGAGCAGTTCTTC
- | - | TRBJ2-7 | TRBV5-1 | CASSLRGGEQYF | TGCGCCAGCAGCCTCAGGGGGGGTGAGCAGTACTTC
- | TRBD2 | TRBJ2-1 | TRBV5-1 | CASSLAGVGVNEQFF | TGCGCCAGCAGCTTAGCGGGAGTAGGGGTCAATGAGCAGTTCTTC
- | - | TRBJ2-7 | TRBV5-1 | CASSLAGVAYEQYF | TGCGCCAGCAGCTTGGCGGGAGTGGCCTACGAGCAGTACTTC
- | - | TRBJ1-2 | TRBV20-1 | CSAGGTYGYTF | TGCAGTGCTGGAGGGACCTATGGCTACACCTTC
- | TRBD2 | TRBJ2-7 | TRBV4-3 | CASSQASLLAGATEQYF | TGCGCCAGCAGCCAAGCCTCCTTGCTAGCGGGAGCGACCGAGCAGTACTTC
- | - | TRBJ1-5 | TRBV12-2 | CASRLTEPNQPQHF | TGTGCAAGTCGCTTAACAGAACCGAATCAGCCCCAGCATTTT
- | - | TRBJ2-6 | TRBV5-6 | CASSPGSGANVLTF | TGTGCCAGCAGCCCGGGTTCTGGGGCCAACGTCCTGACTTTC
- | TRBD1 | TRBJ1-5 | TRBV30 | CAWSVRRQGAQSNQPQHF | TGTGCCTGGAGTGTACGGAGACAGGGGGCACAGAGCAATCAGCCCCAGCATTTT
- | TRBD2 | TRBJ2-3 | TRBV4-2 | CASSQALSAGVVTDTQYF | TGTGCCAGCAGCCAAGCCCTCTCAGCGGGAGTGGTTACAGATACGCAGTATTTT
- | TRBD2 | TRBJ2-1 | TRBV6-1 | CASSELTGGTSGMEYNEQFF | TGTGCCAGCAGTGAATTGACAGGAGGGACTAGCGGGATGGAGTACAATGAGCAGTTCTTC
- | - | TRBJ2-5 | TRBV14 | CASSQERGRGTLQETQYF | TGTGCCAGCAGCCAAGAACGGGGCAGGGGTACCCTCCAGGAGACCCAGTACTTC
- | TRBD2 | TRBJ2-1 | TRBV29-1 | CSVASPLAGVRFF | TGCAGCGTTGCCAGCCCACTAGCGGGAGTTCGGTTCTTC
- | - | TRBJ2-7 | TRBV2 | CASSLLAIHEQYF | TGTGCCAGCAGCTTACTAGCTATCCACGAGCAGTACTTC
- | TRBD1 | TRBJ1-2 | TRBV18 | CASSPPARGDYGYTF | TGTGCCAGCTCTCCCCCCGCCAGGGGGGACTATGGCTACACCTTC
- | TRBD2 | TRBJ2-7 | TRBV9 | CASSVVAGDLEQYF | TGTGCCAGCAGCGTAGTAGCGGGAGATCTCGAGCAGTACTTC
- | - | TRBJ2-7 | TRBV18 | CASSPGMVAQGYEQYF | TGTGCCAGCTCACCGGGTATGGTCGCACAGGGCTACGAGCAGTACTTC
- | - | TRBJ2-1 | TRBV2 | CASSWGGPSDEQFF | TGTGCCAGCAGTTGGGGAGGTCCCAGCGATGAGCAGTTCTTC
- | - | TRBJ1-1 | TRBV5-1 | CASSSGHSGRRDTEAFF | TGCGCCAGCAGCTCCGGACACTCCGGGAGGCGGGACACTGAAGCTTTCTTT
- | - | TRBJ1-1 | TRBV30 | CAWSFGGRTEAFF | TGTGCCTGGAGTTTCGGGGGTCGGACTGAAGCTTTCTTT
- | - | TRBJ2-3 | TRBV7-6 | CASSLGHPQGGGTDTQYF | TGTGCCAGCAGCTTAGGTCACCCCCAGGGGGGGGGCACAGATACGCAGTATTTT
once | - | TRBJ1-4 | TRBV18 | CASSPSPGDRSNEKLFF | TGTGCCAGCTCACCGTCCCCAGGGGATCGCTCGAATGAAAAACTGTTTTTT
- | - | TRBJ1-1 | TRBV5-1 | CASSLTFGVNTEAFF | TGCGCCAGCAGCCTTACTTTTGGGGTGAACACTGAAGCTTTCTTT
- | TRBD1 | TRBJ1-4 | TRBV6-1 | CASSGTAPNEKLFF | TGTGCCAGCAGCGGGACAGCTCCTAATGAAAAACTGTTTTTT
- | TRBD2 | TRBJ2-1 | TRBV5-6 | CASSASGTSVFNEQFF | TGTGCCAGCAGCGCATCCGGGACTAGCGTCTTCAATGAGCAGTTCTTC
- | - | TRBJ2-7 | TRBV5-6 | CASRRGGSYEQYF | TGTGCCAGCAGGAGGGGAGGCTCCTACGAGCAGTACTTC
- | - | TRBJ1-5 | TRBV19 | CASSMSRNQPQHF | TGTGCCAGTAGTATGAGCAGAAATCAGCCCCAGCATTTT
- | - | TRBJ2-5 | TRBV5-5 | CASSPRGAVYQETQYF | TGTGCCAGCAGCCCCCGAGGAGCGGTCTACCAAGAGACCCAGTACTTC
- | TRBD1 | TRBJ2-3 | TRBV9 | CASSVVGQDTDTQYF | TGTGCCAGCAGCGTAGTGGGACAGGACACAGATACGCAGTATTTT
- | TRBD2 | TRBJ2-1 | TRBV28 | CASSLSGSAYNEQFF | TGTGCCAGCAGTTTAAGCGGGAGCGCCTACAATGAGCAGTTCTTC
- | - | TRBJ2-3 | TRBV28 | CASSSQYTQYF | TGTGCCAGCAGTTCCCAATATACGCAGTATTTT
- | TRBD2 | TRBJ2-1 | TRBV7-7 | CASSPRTSGTASEQFF | TGTGCCAGCAGCCCTCGGACTAGCGGGACTGCCTCCGAGCAGTTCTTC
- | TRBD2 | TRBJ2-1 | TRBV5-1 | CASSLSSGPTFDEQFF | TGCGCCAGCAGCTTGTCTAGCGGCCCTACCTTTGATGAGCAGTTCTTC
- | - | TRBJ2-7 | TRBV11-2 | CASSSIIYEQYF | TGTGCCAGCAGCTCCATTATTTACGAGCAGTACTTC
- | - | TRBJ1-1 | TRBV5-1 | CASSPKTVNTEAFF | TGCGCCAGCAGCCCTAAAACAGTTAACACTGAAGCTTTCTTT